This TCR beta chain derives from a study of STAT5B mutations in CD4+ large granular lymphocyte leukemia. Study-wide findings and caveats: Without putative leukemic clones, patient CD4-sorted repertoires remained more clonal than healthy CD4+ repertoires.

Germline values: CDR1 SGHNT, CDR2 YYREEE (reference sequence). This CDR3 has 14 residues. Trimming left V 4 bases short and J 5 bases short, with 15 bases between. Repertoires were generated with immunoSEQ multiplex PCR, while TCRdb's copy carries only in-frame clones and drops some. This table has about 30,000 clones, 70% to 90% appearing once. A word on this clone: The antigen is unknown.

The chain combines TRBV5-4 with TRBJ2-5; D not certain. This receptor was taken from a human donor in good health. Sequenced: CD4+ T cells from blood buffy coats. The CDR3 reads CASSPGVDSETQYF. CDR3 coding DNA: TGTGCCAGCAGCCCCGGAGTAGACTCGGAGACCCAGTACTTC.